Presented here are 29 T cell receptor beta chains from one specimen sequenced in a study of blood T cell repertoires in COVID-19. The repertoire was sequenced with immunoSEQ multiplex PCR; TCRdb's copy has only in-frame clones and lacks some. The sample records about 100,000 clones, approximately 83% being singletons. The sequenced material came from peripheral blood. The receptor source for this set is an elderly woman with active or convalescent COVID-19.

This clone was seen only once. The chain uses TRBV19 and TRBJ1-4, with D perhaps matching TRBD1 (6 bases). With 5 bases removed from V and 5 bases from J, the gap between germline ends came to 9 bases. The CDR3 consists of 13 residues. Germline CDR1 reads LNHDA; CDR2 reads SQIVND (reference sequence). The CDR3 here is CASSGQINEKLFF. The DNA of the CDR3 is TGTGCCAGTAGTGGACAGATCAATGAAAAACTGTTTTTT.

This clone was counted between two and nine times. The V and J genes are TRBV7-8 and TRBJ1-5, with a weak D call TRBD1 (5 bases). CDR1 and CDR2 from the germline V gene are SGHVS and FQNEAQ. Trimming took off 0 bases at V and 6 bases at J, with 15 bases between the two ends. The CDR3 runs to 16 residues. CDR3 nucleotide sequence: TGTGCCAGCAGCTTAGCGGGGCGGGGTATCGGTCAGCCCCAGCATTTT. It encodes CASSLAGRGIGQPQHF.

The V call is TRBV7-2, the J call TRBJ2-5; TRBD2 matches 14 bases. The V gene's germline CDR1 is SGHTA and CDR2 FQGNSA. CDR3 size: 16 residues. Trimming at V came to 5 bases and at J to 3 bases, leaving 5 bases not matched to a gene. The CDR3 sequence: CASSLGTSGGEETQYF. The CDR3 DNA follows: TGTGCCAGCAGCCTGGGGACTAGCGGGGGAGAAGAGACCCAGTACTTC.

The table lists this clone with a few counts. The J gene is TRBJ2-1, the V gene TRBV12-3 or TRBV12-4, with 7 positions matching TRBD2. V lost 10 bases and J lost 2; bases outside the gene matches: 2. The CDR3 consists of 12 residues. The chain's CDR3 is CATGLAYNEQFF. The CDR3 coding sequence is TGTGCCACCGGACTAGCCTACAATGAGCAGTTCTTC.

J is TRBJ2-5 and V is TRBV9, with 11 bases aligning to TRBD2. The CDR3 sequence is 16 residues long. J was trimmed by 3 bases and V by 3 bases; bases with no gene match: 7. Germline V gene data show CDR1 as SGDLS and CDR2 as YYNGEE. The CDR3 protein is CASSAPQGLAEETQYF. In nucleotides, the CDR3 is TGTGCCAGCAGCGCGCCCCAGGGACTAGCGGAAGAGACCCAGTACTTC.

This chain uses TRBV7-3 with TRBJ2-3; 11 bases fit TRBD2. Germline V lookup: CDR1 SGHTA, CDR2 FQGTGA. V was pared by 5 bases and J by 6 bases, with 13 bases of the junction left unmatched. The CDR3 loop spans 17 amino acids. CDR3 in DNA: TGTGCCAGCAGCCCAAGGGGGGCTAGCGGGAGGTTTGATACGCAGTATTTT. This encodes CASSPRGASGRFDTQYF.

J is TRBJ2-2 and V is TRBV3-1 (or the pseudogene TRBV3-2), with TRBD1 matching over 7 bases. Germline V CDR1 and CDR2: LGHDT, YNNKEL (reference sequence). The CDR3 is 16 residues long. With V trimmed by 7 bases and J by 3 bases, 11 bases remained unmatched. The CDR3 is CASTKGASSDTGELFF. CDR3 DNA sequence: TGTGCCAGCACCAAGGGGGCGAGCTCGGACACCGGGGAGCTGTTTTTT.

V usage is TRBV5-1 and J usage is TRBJ2-1; 11 nucleotides line up with TRBD2. The junction had 2 bases not matched to a gene; V was cut back by 0 bases and J by 3 bases. Per the germline V gene, CDR1 is SGHRS and CDR2 is YFSETQ. The CDR3 is 16 amino acids. CDR3 in amino acids: CASSLGLAGFYNEQFF. CDR3 DNA sequence: TGCGCCAGCAGCTTGGGACTAGCGGGGTTCTACAATGAGCAGTTCTTC.

CDR3 nucleotide sequence: TGTGCCACCAGCAGAGGCAGGGACAGGGCAAGTGAAAAACTGTTTTTT. Its translation: CATSRGRDRASEKLFF. The rearrangement uses TRBV15 and TRBJ1-4, with 9 bases aligning to TRBD1. Trimming took 1 base from V and 7 from J; bases not matched to a gene: 7. The V gene's germline CDR1 is LNHNV and CDR2 YYDKDF (reference sequence). CDR3 size: 16 residues.

The rearrangement uses TRBV14 and TRBJ1-1; the D gene is possibly TRBD1 (5 bases). V gave up 4 bases and J gave up 7 bases, with 10 bases separating them. The CDR3 runs 12 residues. CDR1 is SGHDN and CDR2 is FVKESK in the germline V gene. Written as DNA, the CDR3 is TGTGCCAGCAGCCGAAACCAGGGTGAAGCTTTCTTT. Its protein product is CASSRNQGEAFF.

In this sample, this clone turned up a few times. The CDR3 DNA is TGTGCCAGCAGTCCCGTGACAGGGGGCTACACCTTC. It is translated as CASSPVTGGYTF. This chain uses TRBV12-3 or TRBV12-4 with TRBJ1-2; 7 bases are a match to TRBD1. With V trimmed by 5 bases and J by 8 bases, 5 bases remained unmatched. CDR3 length: 12 amino acids.

This clone was detected only a few times. The V call is TRBV5-6, the J call TRBJ2-1; the match to TRBD2 covers 8 bases. The CDR3 consists of 16 residues. From germline, CDR1 is SGHDT and CDR2 YYEEEE. The trim removed 2 bases at V and 9 bases at J, leaving 13 bases unmatched. The CDR3 nucleotides are TGTGCCAGCAGCTTCAGGGTGGGACTAGATTCAATTGAGCAGTTCTTC. Protein: CASSFRVGLDSIEQFF.

A few counts support this clone. The chain is built from TRBV2 and TRBJ2-7; D possibly corresponds to TRBD2 (5 bases). V lost 3 bases and J 6 bases, leaving 18 bases between the germline ends. This CDR3 is 15 amino acids long. Germline V gene data show CDR1 as SNHLY and CDR2 as FYNNEI. CDR3 DNA: TGTGCCAGCAGTGAGAGACATGCTGGTGGAGGCGAGCAGTACTTC. Translation gives CASSERHAGGGEQYF.

The chain links TRBV30 to TRBJ1-3, with 8 positions matching TRBD1. The CDR3 covers 14 residues. Unmatched junction bases numbered 3, after V lost 2 bases and J lost 3 bases. Germline lookup yields CDR1 GTSNPN and CDR2 SVGIG (reference sequence). CDR3 in amino acids: CAWSIQGVGNTIYF. DNA of the CDR3: TGTGCCTGGAGTATACAGGGGGTTGGAAACACCATATATTTT.

The chain combines TRBV9 with TRBJ1-1, with D maybe TRBD1 (5 bases). The CDR3 spans 16 residues. Germline assignment: CDR1 SGDLS and CDR2 YYNGEE. V was cut by 4 bases and J by 2 bases, with 18 bases left in between. The CDR3 nucleotides are TGTGCCAGCAGCTCCAATCCCAGGGTGAAAAACACTGAAGCTTTCTTT. Protein sequence: CASSSNPRVKNTEAFF.

The gene calls are TRBV28 and TRBJ1-1, with D possibly matching TRBD1 (5 bases). Trimming removed 1 base at V and 2 bases at J, with 8 bases between. The CDR3 spans 14 residues. CDR1 and CDR2 (germline): MDHEN, SYDVKM. CDR3 protein: CASSLSQGNTEAFF. CDR3 DNA sequence: TGTGCCAGCAGTTTATCGCAGGGCAACACTGAAGCTTTCTTT.

This chain joins TRBV4-1 and TRBJ1-3, with D maybe TRBD1 (5 bases). The CDR3 runs 17 residues. Germline values: CDR1 MGHRA, CDR2 YSYEKL. Trimming shortened V by 1 base and J by 6 bases, and 19 bases separated the two germline ends. Here the CDR3 DNA reads TGCGCCAGCAGCCAAGGCCGGGGACTATCGGCTTTAAACACCATATATTTT. It yields the protein CASSQGRGLSALNTIYF.

V is TRBV18 and J is TRBJ1-6, with D perhaps TRBD1 (5 bases). Trimming took 1 base from V and 7 from J, leaving 11 bases between them. This CDR3 is built from 15 residues. The germline CDR1 and CDR2 sequences are KGHSH and LQKENI. The CDR3 nucleotides read TGTGCCAGCTCACCACTATCAGGGAACAATTCACCCCTCCACTTT. This translates into CASSPLSGNNSPLHF. The entire variable domain, with the rest obtained from reference TRBV18 and TRBJ1-6, is as follows: NAGVMQNPRHLVRRRGQEARLRCSPMKGHSHVYWYRQLPEEGLKFMVYLQKENIIDESGMPKERFSAEFPKEGPSILRIQQVVRGDSAAYFCASSPLSGNNSPLHFGNGTRLTVT.

The chain carries TRBV10-3 and TRBJ1-1, with 9 nucleotides matching TRBD1. The ends lost 11 bases at V and 5 bases at J; junction bases unmatched: 9. Germline-derived CDR1 and CDR2 are ENHRY and SYGVKD. This CDR3 has 13 residues. Here the CDR3 DNA reads TGTGCCTGCCAGGGACAGGGAGGGACTGAAGCTTTCTTT. Its translation: CACQGQGGTEAFF.

The genes are TRBV29-1 and TRBJ2-5; unclear D gene. The germline V and J ends were trimmed by 6 bases and 5 bases, with 10 bases remaining between them. This CDR3 contains 11 residues. CDR1 is SQVTM and CDR2 is ANQGSEA in the germline V gene. The CDR3 protein is CSVQVRETQYF. The CDR3 coding sequence is TGCAGCGTACAAGTCAGGGAGACCCAGTACTTC.

This clone was counted only a few times. The J gene is TRBJ2-7, the V gene TRBV29-1, with D unclear. The CDR3 has 15 amino acids. Germline V lookup: CDR1 SQVTM, CDR2 ANQGSEA. The V end was cut by 1 base, the J end by 0 bases, with 13 bases between. The CDR3 sequence: CSVEVMGESSYEQYF. CDR3 DNA sequence: TGCAGCGTTGAAGTAATGGGCGAAAGCTCCTACGAGCAGTACTTC.

This clone is a singleton in its sample. The chain links TRBV4-3 to TRBJ2-3, with 11 positions matching TRBD2. V gave up 3 bases and J gave up 5 bases; unmatched junction bases: 4. Per germline, CDR1 LGHNA and CDR2 YSLEER. This CDR3 spans 15 amino acids. The CDR3 region is CASSQPGTSGDTQYF. The CDR3 bases are TGCGCCAGCAGCCAGCCTGGGACTAGCGGAGATACGCAGTATTTT.

This chain joins TRBV4-3 and TRBJ1-2; possible D gene TRBD1, 6 bases. The V gene lost 0 bases and the J gene lost 0 bases, with 11 bases spanning the gap. This CDR3 comprises 16 residues. Germline values: CDR1 LGHNA, CDR2 YSLEER. DNA of the CDR3: TGCGCCAGCAGCCAAGATCATCAGGGGACTAACTATGGCTACACCTTC. Translated: CASSQDHQGTNYGYTF.

This chain joins TRBV19 and TRBJ2-3; 7 bases match TRBD2. Germline assignment: CDR1 LNHDA and CDR2 SQIVND (reference sequence). CDR3 size: 15 residues. Trimming at V came to 5 bases and at J to 5 bases, leaving 10 bases not matched to a gene. In nucleotides, the CDR3 is TGTGCCAGTAGTCTGTGGGGGGGGTCTGGAGATACGCAGTATTTT. The encoded protein is CASSLWGGSGDTQYF.

The chain uses TRBV2 and TRBJ2-1; D is perhaps TRBD2 (5 bases). Trimming pared 6 bases from V and 9 bases from J, leaving 18 bases between. The CDR3 consists of 14 residues. Germline V gene sequence: CDR1 SNHLY, CDR2 FYNNEI. The CDR3 region has the DNA TGTGCCAGCAGCCCGAATCGGGGTGGTGGTGAGCAGTTCTTC. As protein: CASSPNRGGGEQFF.

The V gene is TRBV9, the J gene TRBJ2-1; 8 nucleotides agree with TRBD2. The CDR3 totals 16 residues. The germline gives CDR1 SGDLS, CDR2 YYNGEE. The V segment lost 4 bases and the J segment 1 base; nucleotides outside the gene matches: 7. DNA of the CDR3: TGTGCCAGCAGCCCCCAGCGGGGGTCTTCCTACAATGAGCAGTTCTTC. As protein: CASSPQRGSSYNEQFF.

This clone was counted a single time. The V call is TRBV12-5, the J call TRBJ2-1; D is unclear. This CDR3 region has 12 residues. V was pared by 0 bases and J by 9 bases, with 6 bases between. The germline V gene has CDR1 LGHNT and CDR2 FRNRAP. Here the CDR3 reads CASGLVRSEQFF. In DNA form, the CDR3 reads TGTGCTAGTGGTTTGGTACGTAGTGAGCAGTTCTTC.

V gene TRBV6-5 combines with J gene TRBJ1-6, with 7 nucleotides matching TRBD1. The ends lost 7 bases at V and 7 bases at J; junction bases unmatched: 10. The CDR3 consists of 15 residues. The V gene's germline CDR1 is MNHEY and CDR2 SVGAGI. In nucleotides, the CDR3 is TGTGCCAGCAAAAGGGACAGCGGTCGAAATTCACCCCTCCACTTT. Encoded protein: CASKRDSGRNSPLHF.

The gene calls are TRBV6-5 and TRBJ2-5; 9 bases fit TRBD2. CDR3 length equals 14 residues. The germline gives CDR1 MNHEY, CDR2 SVGAGI. V gave up 6 bases and J gave up 5 bases; unmatched junction bases: 7. This CDR3 reads CASSSRGGVETQYF. DNA for the CDR3: TGTGCCAGCAGCTCGCGGGGGGGCGTGGAGACCCAGTACTTC.